This TCR beta chain was captured by sequencing in a study of cytomegalovirus exposure and HLA in healthy donors. The wider study: In a previous analysis, more than 90 million unique TCR beta sequences were found from 170 million or so T cells.

The primer mix had 60 Vbeta and 13 Jbeta primers. Some clones are missing from TCRdb's copy, which holds only in-frame ones; the method was immunoSEQ multiplex PCR. The sample includes roughly 150,000 clones, 80% seen only once; the top ten take about 1.2%. V dropped 3 bases and J dropped 5; count of bases not matched to a gene: 6. In germline, CDR1 is SGHDT, CDR2 YYEEEE. This CDR3 spans 14 amino acids. The V gene is TRBV5-6, the J gene TRBJ2-3, with 7 bases aligning to TRBD1. What was sequenced was PBMCs. This clonotype was sampled from a female donor in good health and CMV-seronegative. CDR3 amino acids: CASSSGQRGDTQYF. CDR3 in DNA: TGTGCCAGCAGCTCGGGACAGAGGGGAGATACGCAGTATTTT.